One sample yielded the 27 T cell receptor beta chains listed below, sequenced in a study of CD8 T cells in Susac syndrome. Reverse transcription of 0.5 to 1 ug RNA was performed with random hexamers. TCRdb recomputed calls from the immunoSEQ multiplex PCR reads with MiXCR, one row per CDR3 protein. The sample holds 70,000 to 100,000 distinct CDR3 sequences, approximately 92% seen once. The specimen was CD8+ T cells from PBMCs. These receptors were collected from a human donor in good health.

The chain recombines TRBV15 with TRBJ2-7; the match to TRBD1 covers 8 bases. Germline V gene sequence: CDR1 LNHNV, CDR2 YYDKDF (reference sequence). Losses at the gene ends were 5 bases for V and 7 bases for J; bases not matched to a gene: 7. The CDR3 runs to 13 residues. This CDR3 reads CATSPDRVREQYF. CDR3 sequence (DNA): TGTGCCACCAGCCCGGACAGGGTGAGGGAGCAGTACTTC.

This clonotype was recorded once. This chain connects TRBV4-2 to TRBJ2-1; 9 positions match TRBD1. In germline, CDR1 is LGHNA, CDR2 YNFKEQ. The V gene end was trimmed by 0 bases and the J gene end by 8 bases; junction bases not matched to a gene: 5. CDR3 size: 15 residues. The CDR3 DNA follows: TGTGCCAGCAGCCAAGAACAGGGGGCCGGGGATGAGCAGTTCTTC. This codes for CASSQEQGAGDEQFF.

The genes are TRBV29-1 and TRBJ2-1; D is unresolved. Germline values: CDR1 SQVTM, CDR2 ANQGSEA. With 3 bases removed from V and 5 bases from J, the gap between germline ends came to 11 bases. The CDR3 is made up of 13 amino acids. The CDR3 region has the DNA TGCAGCGTTGAGCCCACCGGCCACAATGAGCAGTTCTTC. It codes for CSVEPTGHNEQFF.

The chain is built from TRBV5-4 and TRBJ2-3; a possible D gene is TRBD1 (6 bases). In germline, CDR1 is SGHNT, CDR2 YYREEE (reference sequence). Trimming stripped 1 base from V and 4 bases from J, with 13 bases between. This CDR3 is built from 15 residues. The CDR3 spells CASSLTGTRADTQYF. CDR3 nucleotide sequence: TGTGCCAGCAGCTTGACCGGGACACGGGCAGATACGCAGTATTTT.

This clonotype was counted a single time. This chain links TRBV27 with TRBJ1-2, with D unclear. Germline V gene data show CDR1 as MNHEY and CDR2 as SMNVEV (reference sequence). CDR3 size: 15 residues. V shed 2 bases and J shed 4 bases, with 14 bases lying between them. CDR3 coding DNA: TGTGCCAGCAGTTTAGTTGGCAGCTCGGCCTATGGCTACACCTTC. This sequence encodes CASSLVGSSAYGYTF.

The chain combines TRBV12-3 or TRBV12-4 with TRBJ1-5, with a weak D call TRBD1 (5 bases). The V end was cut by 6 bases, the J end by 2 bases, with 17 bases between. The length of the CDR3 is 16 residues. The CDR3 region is CASSLGGVGGNQPQHF. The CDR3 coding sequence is TGTGCCAGCAGCCTCGGAGGGGTGGGGGGCAATCAGCCCCAGCATTTT.

CDR3 sequence: CSVAGEGTEAFF. For the CDR3, the DNA is TGCAGCGTTGCTGGGGAGGGGACTGAAGCTTTCTTT. The V and J genes are TRBV29-1 and TRBJ1-1, with D perhaps TRBD1 (5 bases). The CDR3 has 12 residues. Germline V gives CDR1 SQVTM, CDR2 ANQGSEA. Trimming removed 4 bases from V and 5 bases from J, with 11 bases in between.

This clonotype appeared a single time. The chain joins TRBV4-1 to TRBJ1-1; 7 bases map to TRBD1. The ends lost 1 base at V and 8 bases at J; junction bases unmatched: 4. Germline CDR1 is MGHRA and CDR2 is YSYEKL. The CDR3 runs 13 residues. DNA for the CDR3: TGCGCCAGCAGCCAAGGGGACAGAACGGAAGCTTTCTTT. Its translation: CASSQGDRTEAFF.

The CDR3 here is CASGLVRGPTNEQYF. CDR3 bases: TGTGCTAGTGGTTTGGTCAGGGGGCCCACTAACGAGCAGTACTTC. The chain joins TRBV12-5 to TRBJ2-7; 8 bases map to TRBD1. There are 15 residues in the CDR3. CDR1 and CDR2 from the germline V gene are LGHNT and FRNRAP. J gave up 5 bases and V 0 bases, and 6 bases lay outside the gene matches. The full variable domain, with the rest looked up from reference TRBV12-5 and TRBJ2-7, is DARVTQTPRHKVTEMGQEVTMRCQPILGHNTVFWYRQTMMQGLELLAYFRNRAPLDDSGMPKDRFSAEMPDATLATLKIQPSEPRDSAVYFCASGLVRGPTNEQYFGPGTRLTVT.

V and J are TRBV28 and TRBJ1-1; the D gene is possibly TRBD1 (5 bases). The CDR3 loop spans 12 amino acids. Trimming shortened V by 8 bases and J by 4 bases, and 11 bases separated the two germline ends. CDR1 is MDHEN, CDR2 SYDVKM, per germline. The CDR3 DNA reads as TGTGCCAGCCAAGCGGGGGGCACTGAAGCTTTCTTT. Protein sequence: CASQAGGTEAFF.

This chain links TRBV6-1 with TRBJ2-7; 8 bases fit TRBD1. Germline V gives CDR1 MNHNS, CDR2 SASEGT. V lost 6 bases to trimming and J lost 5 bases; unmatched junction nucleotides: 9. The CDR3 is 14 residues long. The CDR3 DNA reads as TGTGCCAGCAGCGAGACAGGGGAAGTAGACGAGCAGTACTTC. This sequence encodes CASSETGEVDEQYF.

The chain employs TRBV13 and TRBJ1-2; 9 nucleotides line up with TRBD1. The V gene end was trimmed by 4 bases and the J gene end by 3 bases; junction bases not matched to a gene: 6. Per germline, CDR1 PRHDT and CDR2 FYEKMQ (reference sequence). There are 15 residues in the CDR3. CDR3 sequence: CASSSGQGGDYGYTF. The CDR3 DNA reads TGTGCCAGCAGCTCGGGACAGGGAGGAGACTATGGCTACACCTTC. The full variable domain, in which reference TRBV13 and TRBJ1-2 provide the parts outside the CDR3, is AAGVIQSPRHLIKEKRETATLKCYPIPRHDTVYWYQQGPGQDPQFLISFYEKMQSDKGSIPDRFSAQQFSDYHSELNMSSLELGDSALYFCASSSGQGGDYGYTFGSGTRLTVV.

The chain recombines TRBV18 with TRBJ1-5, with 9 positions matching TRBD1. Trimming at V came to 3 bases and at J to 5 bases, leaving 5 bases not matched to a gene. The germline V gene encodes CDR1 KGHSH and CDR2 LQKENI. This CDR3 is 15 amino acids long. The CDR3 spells CASSPRQGGHQPQHF. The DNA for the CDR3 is TGTGCCAGCTCACCTCGACAGGGGGGTCATCAGCCCCAGCATTTT.

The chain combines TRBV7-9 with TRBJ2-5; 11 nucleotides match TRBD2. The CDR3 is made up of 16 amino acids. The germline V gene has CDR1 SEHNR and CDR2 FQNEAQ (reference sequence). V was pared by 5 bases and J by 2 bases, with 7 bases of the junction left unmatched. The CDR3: CASSPWTSGSQETQYF. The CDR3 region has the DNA TGTGCCAGCAGCCCGTGGACTAGCGGGTCTCAAGAGACCCAGTACTTC.

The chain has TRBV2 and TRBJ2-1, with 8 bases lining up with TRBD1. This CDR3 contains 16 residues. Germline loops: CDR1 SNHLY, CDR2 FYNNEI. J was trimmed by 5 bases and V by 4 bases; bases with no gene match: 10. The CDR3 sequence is CASSVSETGDDNEQFF. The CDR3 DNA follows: TGTGCCAGCAGTGTTTCAGAGACAGGGGATGACAATGAGCAGTTCTTC. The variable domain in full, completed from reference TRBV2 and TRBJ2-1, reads EPEVTQTPSHQVTQMGQEVILRCVPISNHLYFYWYRQILGQKVEFLVSFYNNEISEKSEIFDDQFSVERPDGSNFTLKIRSTKLEDSAMYFCASSVSETGDDNEQFFGPGTRLTVL.

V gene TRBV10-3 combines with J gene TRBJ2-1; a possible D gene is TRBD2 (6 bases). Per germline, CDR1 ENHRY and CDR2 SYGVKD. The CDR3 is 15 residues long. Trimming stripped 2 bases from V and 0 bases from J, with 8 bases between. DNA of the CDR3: TGTGCCATCAGTGAGCCCGGGGGCTCCTACAATGAGCAGTTCTTC. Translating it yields CAISEPGGSYNEQFF.

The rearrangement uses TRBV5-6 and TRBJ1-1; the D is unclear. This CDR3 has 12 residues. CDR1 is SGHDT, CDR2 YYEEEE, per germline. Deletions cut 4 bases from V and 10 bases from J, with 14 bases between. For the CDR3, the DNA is TGTGCCAGCAGCGTCGGTCACGACGGAGCTTTCTTT. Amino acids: CASSVGHDGAFF. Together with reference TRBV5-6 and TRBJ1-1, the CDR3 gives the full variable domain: DAGVTQSPTHLIKTRGQQVTLRCSPKSGHDTVSWYQQALGQGPQFIFQYYEEEERQRGNFPDRFSGHQFPNYSSELNVNALLLGDSALYLCASSVGHDGAFFGQGTRLTVV.

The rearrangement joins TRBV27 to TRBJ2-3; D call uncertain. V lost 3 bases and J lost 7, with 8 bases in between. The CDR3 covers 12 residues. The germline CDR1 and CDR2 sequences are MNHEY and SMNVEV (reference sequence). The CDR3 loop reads CASSFGSNTQYF. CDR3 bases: TGTGCCAGCAGTTTTGGGTCAAATACGCAGTATTTT.

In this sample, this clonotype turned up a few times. The CDR3 sequence: CASSLGTVNQPQHF. CDR3 coding DNA: TGTGCCAGCAGTTTAGGGACAGTTAATCAGCCCCAGCATTTT. The chain is built from TRBV12-3 or TRBV12-4 and TRBJ1-5; possibly TRBD1 for D (6 bases). V was clipped by 1 base and J by 4 bases, with 8 bases between them. The CDR3 has 14 residues.

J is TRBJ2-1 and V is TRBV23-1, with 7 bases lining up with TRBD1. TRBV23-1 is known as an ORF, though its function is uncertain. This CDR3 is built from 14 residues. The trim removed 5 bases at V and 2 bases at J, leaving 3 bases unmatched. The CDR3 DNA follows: TGCGCCAGCAGTGGGGACAGCGCCTACAATGAGCAGTTCTTC. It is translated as CASSGDSAYNEQFF.

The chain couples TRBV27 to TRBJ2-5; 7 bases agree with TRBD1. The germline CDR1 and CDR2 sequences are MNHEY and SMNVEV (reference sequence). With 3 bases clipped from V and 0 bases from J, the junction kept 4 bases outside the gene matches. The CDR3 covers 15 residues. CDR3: CASSFGTVYQETQYF. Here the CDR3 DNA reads TGTGCCAGCAGTTTCGGGACAGTATACCAAGAGACCCAGTACTTC.

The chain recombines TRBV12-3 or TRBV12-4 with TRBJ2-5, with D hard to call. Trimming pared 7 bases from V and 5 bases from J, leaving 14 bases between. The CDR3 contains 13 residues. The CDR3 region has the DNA TGTGCCAGCACTCCCCCCGCCGTGGAGACCCAGTACTTC. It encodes CASTPPAVETQYF.

The CDR3 region is CASSVYPTGGTGANVLTF. The CDR3 nucleotides read TGTGCCAGCAGCGTATATCCGACGGGGGGGACTGGGGCCAACGTCCTGACTTTC. This sequence joins TRBV9 and TRBJ2-6; 8 nucleotides match TRBD2. Trimming cost V 1 base and J 2 bases; bases outside gene matches: 8. This CDR3 comprises 18 residues. CDR1 SGDLS and CDR2 YYNGEE come from the germline V gene.

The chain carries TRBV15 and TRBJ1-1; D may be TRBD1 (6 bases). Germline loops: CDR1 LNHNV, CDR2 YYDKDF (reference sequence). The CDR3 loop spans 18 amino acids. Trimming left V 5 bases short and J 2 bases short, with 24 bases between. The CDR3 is CATSPSAGGGRGNTEAFF. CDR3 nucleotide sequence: TGTGCCACCAGCCCCTCGGCTGGAGGGGGTAGGGGCAACACTGAAGCTTTCTTT.

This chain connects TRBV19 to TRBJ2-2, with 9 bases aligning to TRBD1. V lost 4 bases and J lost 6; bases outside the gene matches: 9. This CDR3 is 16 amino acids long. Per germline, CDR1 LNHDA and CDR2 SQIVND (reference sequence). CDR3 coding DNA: TGTGCCAGTAGTACGATCGGGACAGGGAATGCCGGGGAGCTGTTTTTT. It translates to CASSTIGTGNAGELFF.

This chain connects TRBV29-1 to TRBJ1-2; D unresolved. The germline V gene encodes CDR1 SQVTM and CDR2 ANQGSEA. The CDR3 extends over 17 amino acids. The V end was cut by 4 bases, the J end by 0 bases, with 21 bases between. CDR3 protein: CSVGPRLRLIANYGYTF. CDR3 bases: TGCAGCGTTGGCCCTCGCCTAAGACTGATAGCTAACTATGGCTACACCTTC.

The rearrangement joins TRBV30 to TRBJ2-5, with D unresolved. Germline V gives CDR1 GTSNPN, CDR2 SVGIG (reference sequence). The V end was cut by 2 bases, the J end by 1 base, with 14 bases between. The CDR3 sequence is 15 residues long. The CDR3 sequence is CAWSPSQDVQETQYF. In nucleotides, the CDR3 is TGTGCCTGGAGTCCTTCCCAAGACGTCCAAGAGACCCAGTACTTC. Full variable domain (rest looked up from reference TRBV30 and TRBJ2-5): SQTIHQWPATLVQPVGSPLSLECTVEGTSNPNLYWYRQAAGRGLQLLFYSVGIGQISSEVPQNLSASRPQDRQFILSSKKLLLSDSGFYLCAWSPSQDVQETQYFGPGTRLLVL.